This entry lists 7 T cell receptor beta chains sequenced from one sample in a study of OX40 agonist ivuxolimab in advanced cancers. Produced via immunoSEQ multiplex PCR; TCRdb's table is partial and in-frame only. The sample lists about 71,000 clones, 94% seen once, with approximately 14% in the top ten. Here the sequenced sample was CD4+ or CD8+ T cells sorted from blood, taken in a trial of the OX40 agonist ivuxolimab. The origin of the receptors is an adult with an advanced solid tumor such as melanoma, head and neck, liver or kidney cancer.

The CDR3 DNA reads TGTGCCAGCAGCTTAACGGGGAACACTGAAGCTTTCTTT. Its translation: CASSLTGNTEAFF. The V call is TRBV5-5, the J call TRBJ1-1, with unresolved D. The V end lost 2 bases, the J end lost 1 base, and 6 bases lay between the germline ends. The CDR3 totals 13 residues. CDR1 is SGHKS and CDR2 is YYEKEE in the germline V gene (reference sequence).

The chain employs TRBV5-1 and TRBJ2-3; a possible D gene is TRBD1 (6 bases). CDR3 length equals 13 residues. V lost 4 bases, J lost 4 bases, and 10 bases lay in between. CDR1 is SGHRS and CDR2 is YFSETQ in the germline V gene. CDR3 in DNA: TGCGCCAGCAGCCCCAGGGGCCCAGATACGCAGTATTTT. Amino acid sequence: CASSPRGPDTQYF. The entire variable domain, with the rest obtained from reference TRBV5-1 and TRBJ2-3, is as follows: KAGVTQTPRYLIKTRGQQVTLSCSPISGHRSVSWYQQTPGQGLQFLFEYFSETQRNKGNFPGRFSGRQFSNSRSEMNVSTLELGDSALYLCASSPRGPDTQYFGPGTRLTVL.

This chain links TRBV10-3 with TRBJ1-6, with D perhaps TRBD1 (6 bases). The CDR3 is made up of 17 amino acids. V lost 0 bases, J lost 5 bases, and 14 bases lay in between. Germline-derived CDR1 and CDR2 are ENHRY and SYGVKD. The CDR3 is CAISESWSGANNSPLHF. The CDR3 bases are TGTGCCATCAGTGAGTCCTGGTCAGGGGCGAATAATTCACCCCTCCACTTT.

V is TRBV6-6 and J is TRBJ2-5, with D perhaps TRBD1 or TRBD2 (5 bases each). The V gene's germline CDR1 is MNHNY and CDR2 SVGAGI (reference sequence). The CDR3 loop spans 15 amino acids. The ends were cut back, 7 bases at V and 5 bases at J, with 20 bases in the middle. CDR3 region: CASTPGQQGGETQYF. Here the CDR3 DNA reads TGTGCCAGCACCCCAGGACAACAAGGCGGGGAGACCCAGTACTTC.

The CDR3 bases are TGTGCCAGCACCCGGGGACTAGCGGAATACAATGAGCAGTTCTTC. Its protein is CASTRGLAEYNEQFF. The V gene is TRBV27, the J gene TRBJ2-1; 11 nucleotides match TRBD2. V shed 7 bases, J shed 4 bases, and the junction held 6 bases outside the gene matches. The germline V gene has CDR1 MNHEY and CDR2 SMNVEV (reference sequence). The CDR3 contains 15 residues.

This sequence joins TRBV27 and TRBJ2-7; 10 bases line up with TRBD1. Trimming at V came to 6 bases and at J to 5 bases, leaving 4 bases not matched to a gene. CDR3 size: 13 residues. Germline V gives CDR1 MNHEY, CDR2 SMNVEV (reference sequence). The CDR3 loop is CASSGTGVDEQYF. The CDR3 nucleotides read TGTGCCAGCAGCGGGACAGGGGTGGACGAGCAGTACTTC.

The rearrangement uses TRBV27 and TRBJ2-7; a weak D match, TRBD2 (6 bases). Trimming cost V 4 bases and J 4 bases, with 20 bases left between them. CDR3 length: 16 amino acids. Germline-derived CDR1 and CDR2 are MNHEY and SMNVEV (reference sequence). CDR3 coding DNA: TGTGCCAGCAGTTCGGGGGTGGGCCGAACCCTTTACGAGCAGTACTTC. This encodes CASSSGVGRTLYEQYF.